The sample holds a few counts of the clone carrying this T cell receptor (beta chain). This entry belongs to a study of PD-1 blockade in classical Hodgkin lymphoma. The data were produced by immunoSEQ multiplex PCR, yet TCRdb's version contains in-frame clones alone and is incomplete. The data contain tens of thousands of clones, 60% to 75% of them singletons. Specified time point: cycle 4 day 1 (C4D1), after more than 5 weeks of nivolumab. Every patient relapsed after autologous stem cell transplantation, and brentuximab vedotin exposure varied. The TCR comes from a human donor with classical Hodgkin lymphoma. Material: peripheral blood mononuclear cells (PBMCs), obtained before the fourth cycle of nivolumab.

CDR3 residues: CASSYFDRETGELFF. DNA for the CDR3: TGTGCCAGCAGTTACTTCGACAGGGAGACCGGGGAGCTGTTTTTT. The J gene is TRBJ2-2, the V gene TRBV6-5; 7 nucleotides line up with TRBD1. CDR3 length: 15 amino acids. V was pared by 1 base and J by 5 bases, with 4 bases of the junction left unmatched. The germline V gene encodes CDR1 MNHEY and CDR2 SVGAGI.